The T cell receptor beta chain described here comes from a study of T cell repertoires in cytomegalovirus infection. For the study at large: CMV infection plus the matching HLA type was flagged by public TCR beta signatures. The study's findings and limits: What dominated the ex vivo response were HLA-C-restricted CMV-specific TCR beta clonotypes. Public TCR beta family frequency separated CMV-and-HLA carriers, including in an independent cohort.

This clonotype came up many times. The antigen is undetermined. Trimming removed 5 bases from V and 9 bases from J; junction bases left unmatched: 3. Germline CDR1 SGHVS, CDR2 FNYEAQ. The CDR3 contains 14 residues. Each CDR3 protein is one row after TCRdb ran MiXCR on the reads. The table has 630,000 or so distinct CDR3 sequences, about 24% seen once. The chain carries TRBV7-6 and TRBJ2-1, with 14 positions matching TRBD2. Material for sequencing was CD8+ T cells from PBMCs. The TCR comes from a human donor in good health (CMV status not recorded). Some clones in this sample may be carry-over from other donors' samples. CDR3 protein: CASSRLAGGVEQFF. The CDR3 DNA sequence: TGTGCCAGCAGCCGACTAGCGGGGGGGGTTGAGCAGTTCTTC. Drawing the rest from reference TRBV7-6 and TRBJ2-1, the complete variable domain is GAGVSQSPRYKVTKRGQDVALRCDPISGHVSLYWYRQALGQGPEFLTYFNYEAQQDKSGLPNDRFSAERPEGSISTLTIQRTEQRDSAMYRCASSRLAGGVEQFFGPGTRLTVL.